The T cell receptor (beta chain) under discussion was sequenced for a study of blood T cell repertoires in COVID-19. Study context: Material from acute and convalescent COVID-19 was sourced from the United States, Italy and Spain. The analysed material was cDNA or gDNA that came from T cells, B-cell-depleted T cells, or PBMCs.

Authors' analysis steps: Reference gene primer amplification yielded estimated nucleated cell counts. Profiling relied on immunoSEQ multiplex PCR, and the TCRdb table lists in-frame clones only, not all of them. V and J calls and clone size are copied from that table; D and trimming were computed from the DNA. The table records roughly 88,000 clones, around 72% of them present only once. Germline CDR1 reads SGHTA; CDR2 reads FQGTGA. CDR3 size: 9 residues. Trimming removed 10 bases from V and 10 bases from J, with 10 bases in between. V usage is TRBV7-3 and J usage is TRBJ2-5, with D perhaps TRBD1 (6 bases). Sequenced input: peripheral blood. The sequence derives from a woman in her sixties or seventies in a cohort sampled during active or convalescent COVID-19. Here the CDR3 reads CANHRDQYF. The CDR3 bases are TGTGCCAACCACAGGGACCAGTACTTC.